Following are 21 T cell receptor beta chains from one sample sequenced in a study of identical twins. One entry per CDR3 protein, called by TCRdb with MiXCR from the 5' RACE reads. The repertoire holds more than 650,000 distinct CDR3 sequences, with around 5.7% as singletons. Sequencing used naive T cells sorted from blood. These receptors came from a man between 18 and 29 years old in good health.

In its sample, this clonotype was seen many times. This chain connects TRBV3-1 to TRBJ2-6, with D hard to call. V was clipped by 3 bases and J by 0 bases, with 3 bases between them. This CDR3 spans 14 amino acids. CDR1 LGHDT and CDR2 YNNKEL come from the germline V gene (reference sequence). The CDR3 DNA follows: TGTGCCAGCAGCCAGAACTCTGGGGCCAACGTCCTGACTTTC. Translated, it gives CASSQNSGANVLTF.

There are many counts of this clonotype. The chain uses TRBV5-1 and TRBJ1-1; the D gene is possibly TRBD1 (5 bases). The germline CDR1 and CDR2 sequences are SGHRS and YFSETQ. This CDR3 has 17 amino acids. The germline V and J ends were trimmed by 3 bases and 3 bases, with 21 bases remaining between them. The DNA of the CDR3 is TGCGCCAGCAGCTCGATGGGGAGGGGTCAACTGGACACTGAAGCTTTCTTT. This codes for CASSSMGRGQLDTEAFF.

This clonotype was seen many times. This sequence joins TRBV6-2 or TRBV6-3 and TRBJ1-2; perhaps TRBD1 as D (6 bases). Germline CDR1 MNHEY, CDR2 SVGEGT. The CDR3 is 15 residues long. V was clipped by 2 bases and J by 8 bases, with 18 bases between them. CDR3 sequence: CASSYPRWAGDGYTF. CDR3 sequence (DNA): TGTGCCAGCAGTTACCCAAGGTGGGCAGGGGACGGCTACACCTTC.

This clonotype was seen many times. V gene TRBV12-3 or TRBV12-4 combines with J gene TRBJ2-2; perhaps TRBD2 as D (5 bases). The length of the CDR3 is 16 residues. Trimming stripped 4 bases from V and 6 bases from J, with 18 bases between. CDR3 DNA: TGTGCCAGCAGTTACCTACTAGGAGGAGGTTCCGGGGAGCTGTTTTTT. Translation gives CASSYLLGGGSGELFF.

This chain links TRBV5-1 with TRBJ2-1, with 9 bases lining up with TRBD2. The V gene end was trimmed by 7 bases and the J gene end by 7 bases; junction bases not matched to a gene: 27. The germline CDR1 and CDR2 sequences are SGHRS and YFSETQ. The CDR3 spans 20 residues. The CDR3 here is CASAHGGPGPWREGHNEQFF. The CDR3 DNA sequence: TGCGCCAGCGCCCATGGAGGTCCAGGGCCGTGGCGGGAGGGCCATAATGAGCAGTTCTTC.

This clonotype appeared many times. This rearrangement joins TRBV3-1 to TRBJ2-1; 11 bases map to TRBD2. V shed 3 bases, J shed 6 bases, and the junction held 7 bases outside the gene matches. In germline, CDR1 is LGHDT, CDR2 YNNKEL (reference sequence). This CDR3 has 16 residues. CDR3 DNA sequence: TGTGCCAGCAGCCACCTTAGCGGGAGGGATTTCAATGAGCAGTTCTTC. It translates to CASSHLSGRDFNEQFF.

Many counts were recorded for this clonotype. This chain uses TRBV3-1 with TRBJ2-1; either TRBD1 or TRBD2 may fit D (7 bases each). Germline lookup yields CDR1 LGHDT and CDR2 YNNKEL (reference sequence). V lost 1 base and J 10 bases, leaving 14 bases between the germline ends. This CDR3 region has 14 residues. CDR3 nucleotide sequence: TGTGCCAGCAGCCAAGGGGCCAGGGGGGGCGAGCAGTTCTTC. Residues: CASSQGARGGEQFF.

The V and J genes are TRBV2 and TRBJ2-5; D gene unclear. Deletions cut 3 bases from V and 2 bases from J, with 10 bases between. The CDR3 covers 14 residues. Germline V CDR1 and CDR2: SNHLY, FYNNEI. The DNA for the CDR3 is TGTGCCAGCAGTGACTCGGCCATTCAAGAGACCCAGTACTTC. This encodes CASSDSAIQETQYF.

This clonotype was picked up many times. The chain recombines TRBV27 with TRBJ2-3, with TRBD1 matching over 11 bases. Looked up from germline, CDR1 is MNHEY and CDR2 is SMNVEV (reference sequence). CDR3 length equals 16 residues. The V and J ends lost 5 bases and 5 bases, in that order; junction bases with no gene match: 9. The CDR3 spells CASSPNGTGGRDTQYF. The CDR3 region has the DNA TGTGCCAGCAGTCCCAATGGGACAGGGGGAAGAGATACGCAGTATTTT.

This chain uses TRBV14 with TRBJ2-3, with 9 nucleotides matching TRBD2. The V gene end was trimmed by 2 bases and the J gene end by 9 bases; junction bases not matched to a gene: 3. From germline, CDR1 is SGHDN and CDR2 FVKESK. The CDR3 totals 13 residues. The CDR3: CASSQLAGMTQYF. CDR3 nucleotides: TGTGCCAGCAGCCAACTAGCGGGAATGACGCAGTATTTT.

The gene calls are TRBV20-1 and TRBJ2-7; D assignment may be TRBD1 or TRBD2 (7 bases each). Germline V CDR1 and CDR2: DFQATT, SNEGSKA (reference sequence). V was pared by 0 bases and J by 7 bases, with 22 bases between. The CDR3 loop spans 16 amino acids. This CDR3 is CSARDGDFGRGGEQYF. The CDR3 DNA follows: TGCAGTGCTAGAGACGGAGATTTTGGCAGGGGGGGAGAGCAGTACTTC.

This clonotype was seen repeatedly, ten times or more. V and J are TRBV18 and TRBJ1-1; tentatively, D is TRBD1 (5 bases). The V gene's germline CDR1 is KGHSH and CDR2 LQKENI. The CDR3 spans 14 residues. V lost 2 bases and J lost 3, with 10 bases in between. This CDR3 is CASSPTGPHTEAFF. The CDR3 nucleotides read TGTGCCAGCTCACCAACAGGACCCCACACTGAAGCTTTCTTT.

The sample holds a few counts of this clonotype. The chain is built from TRBV5-1 and TRBJ2-1, with TRBD2 matching over 8 bases. This CDR3 has 15 amino acids. With V trimmed by 2 bases and J by 2 bases, 3 bases remained unmatched. CDR1 SGHRS and CDR2 YFSETQ come from the germline V gene. CDR3 protein: CASSLGTSTYNEQFF. Here the CDR3 DNA reads TGCGCCAGCAGCTTAGGGACTAGTACCTACAATGAGCAGTTCTTC. The whole variable domain, remainder taken from reference TRBV5-1 and TRBJ2-1, is KAGVTQTPRYLIKTRGQQVTLSCSPISGHRSVSWYQQTPGQGLQFLFEYFSETQRNKGNFPGRFSGRQFSNSRSEMNVSTLELGDSALYLCASSLGTSTYNEQFFGPGTRLTVL.

The table lists this clonotype with many counts. The chain uses TRBV5-1 and TRBJ2-3, with 10 bases aligning to TRBD2. The V gene's germline CDR1 is SGHRS and CDR2 YFSETQ. The CDR3 is made up of 16 amino acids. V was clipped by 3 bases and J by 6 bases; unmatched bases: 10. The CDR3 loop is CASSWMASGSIDTQYF. CDR3 nucleotide sequence: TGCGCCAGCAGCTGGATGGCTAGCGGGAGTATCGATACGCAGTATTTT.

This clonotype was counted ten times or more. This rearrangement joins TRBV28 to TRBJ2-7; 7 bases are shared with TRBD1. The CDR3 runs to 13 residues. The J segment lost 3 bases and the V segment lost 8 bases, leaving 7 bases of the junction unmatched. Per the germline V gene, CDR1 is MDHEN and CDR2 is SYDVKM. CDR3 coding DNA: TGTGCCAGCTCGGACAGGAATCACTACGAGCAGTACGTC. It is translated as CASSDRNHYEQYV.

The chain links TRBV27 to TRBJ2-5; TRBD1 might be the D (5 bases). Per the germline V gene, CDR1 is MNHEY and CDR2 is SMNVEV (reference sequence). V was trimmed by 1 base and J by 7 bases, leaving 10 bases between them. This CDR3 has 13 residues. The CDR3 region is CASSLLQGGTQYF. The CDR3 nucleotides are TGTGCCAGCAGTTTATTGCAGGGTGGGACCCAGTACTTC.

In this sample, this clonotype turned up many times. V and J are TRBV4-3 and TRBJ2-5; 10 bases agree with TRBD2. Germline V gene data show CDR1 as LGHNA and CDR2 as YSLEER. The CDR3 contains 18 residues. J was trimmed by 4 bases and V by 0 bases; bases with no gene match: 11. CDR3 in DNA: TGCGCCAGCAGCCAAGAAGGGGGTAGCGGGAGGTTGGGAGAGACCCAGTACTTC. This translates into CASSQEGGSGRLGETQYF.

In its sample, this clonotype was seen many times. The chain is built from TRBV29-1 and TRBJ2-7; D is possibly TRBD1 (6 bases). The germline V and J ends were trimmed by 5 bases and 3 bases, with 17 bases remaining between them. The CDR3 loop spans 14 amino acids. The germline V gene has CDR1 SQVTM and CDR2 ANQGSEA. The CDR3 is CSVPFVGQIYEQYV. Written as DNA, the CDR3 is TGCAGCGTTCCCTTCGTCGGACAGATCTACGAGCAGTACGTC.

This clonotype was recorded many times. The chain recombines TRBV12-1 with TRBJ2-7; the D call TRBD1 from the table was never checked on the DNA. TRBV12-1 is shown as a pseudogene. The CDR3 has 14 residues. The chain's CDR3 is CASSCDRVLSEQYV. The DNA for the CDR3 is TGTGCCAGCAGCTGTGACAGGGTTTTGAGCGAGCAGTACGTC.

In its sample, this clonotype was seen many times. The chain couples TRBV29-1 to TRBJ2-5, with D possibly TRBD1 on 5 matching bases. Germline lookup yields CDR1 SQVTM and CDR2 ANQGSEA. The V end was cut by 6 bases, the J end by 4 bases, with 15 bases between. The length of the CDR3 is 13 residues. CDR3 DNA: TGCAGCGTCCTCAGGGCGAAGGGAGAGACCCAGTACTTC. This encodes CSVLRAKGETQYF.

This chain uses TRBV10-3 with TRBJ2-6; D is undetermined. There are 18 residues in the CDR3. The V gene lost 2 bases and the J gene lost 4 bases, with 18 bases spanning the gap. Germline CDR1 reads ENHRY; CDR2 reads SYGVKD. The CDR3 nucleotides read TGTGCCATCAGTGAGCCGGACGGCAGACGGACCGGGGCCAACGTCCTGACTTTC. Its translation: CAISEPDGRRTGANVLTF.